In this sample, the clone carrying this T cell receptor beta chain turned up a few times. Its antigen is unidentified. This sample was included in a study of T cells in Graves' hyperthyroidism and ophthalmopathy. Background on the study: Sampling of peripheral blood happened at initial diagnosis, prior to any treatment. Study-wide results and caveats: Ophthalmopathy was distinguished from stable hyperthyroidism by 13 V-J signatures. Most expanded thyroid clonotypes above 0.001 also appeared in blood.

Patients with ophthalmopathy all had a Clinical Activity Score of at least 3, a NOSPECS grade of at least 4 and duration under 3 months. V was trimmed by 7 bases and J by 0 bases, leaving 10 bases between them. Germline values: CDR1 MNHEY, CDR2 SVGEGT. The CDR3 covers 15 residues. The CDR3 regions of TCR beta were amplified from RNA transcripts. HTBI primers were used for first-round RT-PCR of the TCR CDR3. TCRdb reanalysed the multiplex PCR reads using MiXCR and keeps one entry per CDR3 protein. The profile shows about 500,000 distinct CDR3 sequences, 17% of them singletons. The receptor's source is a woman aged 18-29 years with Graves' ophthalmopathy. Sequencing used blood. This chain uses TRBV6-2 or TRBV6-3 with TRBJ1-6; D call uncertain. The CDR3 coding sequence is TGTGCCAGCACCCTACAGAGCTCCTATAATTCACCCCTCCACTTT. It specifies CASTLQSSYNSPLHF.